These 8 T cell receptor beta chains came from one sample sequenced in a study of spatial heterogeneity in lung cancer. TCRdb re-called the 5' RACE reads with MiXCR, one entry per CDR3 protein. The data hold roughly 49,000 distinct CDR3 sequences, with about 7% observed a single time. This sample's time point: sample taken at primary tumor resection. Sequencing was performed on whole RNA extracted from tumor and nontumor lung tissue, or from frozen PBMC, and the material was left unsorted. Sequencing used PBMCs, obtained at surgery. These receptors came from a female donor with early-stage non-small cell lung cancer.

The sample holds many counts of this clonotype. The chain employs TRBV11-2 and TRBJ2-7; no reliable D call. The CDR3 spans 13 residues. V was cut by 3 bases and J by 2 bases, with 8 bases left in between. Germline V lookup: CDR1 SGHAT, CDR2 FQNNGV. The CDR3 region is CASSFQSPYEQYF. CDR3 DNA: TGTGCCAGCAGCTTTCAGTCCCCCTACGAGCAGTACTTC.

This clonotype was recorded at least ten times. V and J are TRBV3-1 and TRBJ2-3, with D uncertain. V lost 0 bases, J lost 4 bases, and 2 bases lay in between. This CDR3 has 12 residues. Per germline, CDR1 LGHDT and CDR2 YNNKEL (reference sequence). Here the CDR3 reads CASSQDADTQYF. CDR3 bases: TGTGCCAGCAGCCAAGACGCAGATACGCAGTATTTT.

CDR3 sequence: CSAAGRARDTEAFF. The CDR3 bases are TGCAGTGCTGCCGGGAGGGCTAGGGACACTGAAGCTTTCTTT. This rearrangement joins TRBV20-1 to TRBJ1-1; no reliable D call. The length of the CDR3 is 14 residues. The ends were cut back, 5 bases at V and 3 bases at J, with 16 bases in the middle. Germline lookup yields CDR1 DFQATT and CDR2 SNEGSKA (reference sequence).

The V and J genes are TRBV2 and TRBJ2-3; D not resolved. CDR3 size: 12 residues. CDR1 and CDR2 from the germline V gene are SNHLY and FYNNEI. V lost 5 bases and J lost 4, with 7 bases in between. CDR3 bases: TGTGCCAGCAGTCGAACAGCAGATACGCAGTATTTT. Amino acids: CASSRTADTQYF.

At least ten counts were recorded for this clonotype. V gene TRBV19 combines with J gene TRBJ2-5; no reliable D call. The CDR3 has 13 residues. Trimming took off 3 bases at V and 2 bases at J, with 7 bases between the two ends. Germline V gene lookup returns CDR1 LNHDA and CDR2 SQIVND (reference sequence). The DNA of the CDR3 is TGTGCCAGTAGTATGCAGATACAAGAGACCCAGTACTTC. It codes for CASSMQIQETQYF.

This clonotype was observed at least ten times. This sequence joins TRBV3-1 and TRBJ2-1, with TRBD2 identical over 8 bases. The CDR3 contains 16 residues. Germline lookup yields CDR1 LGHDT and CDR2 YNNKEL (reference sequence). J lost 4 bases, V lost 5 bases, and 10 bases had no gene match. The CDR3 sequence is CASSDGGASLYNEQFF. The CDR3 DNA sequence: TGTGCCAGCAGCGACGGGGGGGCCTCCCTATACAATGAGCAGTTCTTC.

The chain recombines TRBV2 with TRBJ2-5; tentative D call: TRBD1 (7 bases). This CDR3 contains 15 residues. The V end lost 6 bases, the J end lost 5 bases, and 19 bases lay between the germline ends. Germline CDR1 is SNHLY and CDR2 is FYNNEI. CDR3 DNA: TGTGCCAGCAGGGGCAGGGGGGACGGTCGGGAGACCCAGTACTTC. It yields the protein CASRGRGDGRETQYF.

This clonotype was counted a few times. The V call is TRBV2, the J call TRBJ1-2, with TRBD1 identical over 7 bases. The CDR3 loop spans 14 amino acids. Per germline, CDR1 SNHLY and CDR2 FYNNEI. J gave up 1 base and V 6 bases, and 5 bases lay outside the gene matches. The CDR3 here is CASRGGTVNYGYTF. CDR3 coding DNA: TGTGCCAGCAGAGGTGGGACAGTTAACTATGGCTACACCTTC.